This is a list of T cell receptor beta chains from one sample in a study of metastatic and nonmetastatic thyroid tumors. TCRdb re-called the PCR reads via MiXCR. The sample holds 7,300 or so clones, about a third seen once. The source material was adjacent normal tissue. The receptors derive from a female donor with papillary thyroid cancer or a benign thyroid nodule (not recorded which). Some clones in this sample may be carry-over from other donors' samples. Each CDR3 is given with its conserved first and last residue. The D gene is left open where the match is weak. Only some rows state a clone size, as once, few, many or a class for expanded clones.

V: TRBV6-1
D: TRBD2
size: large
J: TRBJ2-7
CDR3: CASSERRLAPSYEQYF
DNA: TGTGCCAGCAGTGAACGTCGACTAGCGCCTTCCTACGAGCAGTACTTC

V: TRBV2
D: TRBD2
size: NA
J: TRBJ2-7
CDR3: CASRTSGTHPYEQYF
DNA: TGTGCCAGCCGGACTAGCGGGACGCATCCCTACGAGCAGTACTTC

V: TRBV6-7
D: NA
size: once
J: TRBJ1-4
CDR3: CARSPGQSHNDKLCF
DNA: TGTGCCAGAAGTCCCGGACAGTCCCATAATGACAAACTGTGTTTT

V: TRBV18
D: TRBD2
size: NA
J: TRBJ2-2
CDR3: CASSPLAGRTGELFF
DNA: TGTGCCAGCTCACCACTTGCCGGGAGGACCGGGGAGCTGTTTTTT

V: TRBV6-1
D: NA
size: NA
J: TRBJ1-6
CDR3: CASNKIADSPLHF
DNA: TGTGCCAGCAACAAAATTGCGGATTCACCCCTCCACTTT

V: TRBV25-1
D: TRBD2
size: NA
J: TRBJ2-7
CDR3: CASSELTSGPPYNEQYF
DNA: TGTGCCAGCAGTGAATTGACTAGCGGACCCCCATATAACGAGCAGTACTTC

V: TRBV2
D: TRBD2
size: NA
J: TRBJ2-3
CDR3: CASSESHRRLALGPDTQYF
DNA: TGTGCCAGCAGTGAGAGCCACCGGAGACTAGCCCTCGGCCCGGATACGCAGTATTTT

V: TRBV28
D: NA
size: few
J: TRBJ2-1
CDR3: CASSLFRGAKFNEQFF
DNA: TGTGCCAGCAGTTTATTTCGGGGAGCCAAATTCAATGAGCAGTTCTTC

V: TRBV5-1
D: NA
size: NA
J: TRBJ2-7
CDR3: CASSSDSLEQYF
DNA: TGCGCCAGCAGCTCAGATAGTTTGGAGCAGTACTTC

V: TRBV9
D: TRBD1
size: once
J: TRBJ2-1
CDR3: CASSGTGDSYNEQFF
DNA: TGTGCCAGCAGCGGGACAGGGGACTCCTACAATGAGCAGTTCTTC

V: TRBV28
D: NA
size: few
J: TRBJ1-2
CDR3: CASSFPERKNYGYTF
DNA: TGTGCAAGTAGTTTCCCGGAAAGGAAAAACTATGGATACACCTTC

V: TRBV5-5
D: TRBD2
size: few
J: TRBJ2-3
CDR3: CASSRTSGRLSDTQYF
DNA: TGTGCCAGCAGCAGAACTAGCGGGAGGTTATCAGATACGCAGTATTTT

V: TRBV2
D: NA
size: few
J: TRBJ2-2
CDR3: CASSPGHSAAGELFF
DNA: TGTGCCAGCAGCCCGGGTCATTCGGCGGCCGGGGAGCTGTTTTTT

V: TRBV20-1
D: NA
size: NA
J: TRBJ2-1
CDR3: CSARDWQEAQHEQFF
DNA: TGCAGTGCTAGAGATTGGCAAGAAGCCCAACATGAGCAGTTCTTC

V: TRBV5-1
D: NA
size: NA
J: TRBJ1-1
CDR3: CASSDQMMNTEAFF
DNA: TGCGCCAGCAGCGATCAGATGATGAACACTGAAGCTTTCTTT

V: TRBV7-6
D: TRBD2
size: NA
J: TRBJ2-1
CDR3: CASSYQAGGFNNEQFF
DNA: TGTGCCAGCAGCTACCAAGCGGGAGGATTTAACAATGAGCAGTTCTTC

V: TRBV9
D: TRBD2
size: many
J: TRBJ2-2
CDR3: CASSVASGRAETGELFF
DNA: TGTGCCAGCAGCGTAGCCAGCGGGAGGGCGGAAACCGGGGAGCTGTTTTTT

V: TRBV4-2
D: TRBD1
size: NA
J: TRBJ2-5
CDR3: CASSPGTGPETQYF
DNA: TGTGCCAGCAGCCCAGGGACAGGGCCGGAGACCCAGTACTTC

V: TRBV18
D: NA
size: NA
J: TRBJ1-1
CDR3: CASSPYQGDEAFF
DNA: TGTGCCAGCTCACCCTACCAAGGGGATGAAGCTTTCTTT

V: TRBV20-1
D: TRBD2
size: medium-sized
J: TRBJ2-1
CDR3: CSVIQPGLANNEQFF
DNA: TGCAGTGTCATACAGCCGGGACTAGCAAACAATGAGCAGTTCTTC

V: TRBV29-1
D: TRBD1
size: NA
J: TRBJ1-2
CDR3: CSVVGDRGLYGYTF
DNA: TGCAGCGTTGTTGGGGACAGGGGACTCTATGGCTACACCTTC

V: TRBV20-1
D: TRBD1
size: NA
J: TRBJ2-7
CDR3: CSARAGTVIYEQYF
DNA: TGCAGTGCTAGGGCAGGGACAGTGATTTACGAGCAGTACTTC

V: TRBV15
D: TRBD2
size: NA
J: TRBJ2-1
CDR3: CATSRRTSGNYNEQFF
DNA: TGTGCCACCAGCAGACGTACTAGCGGGAACTACAATGAGCAGTTCTTC

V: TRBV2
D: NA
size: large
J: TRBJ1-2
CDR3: CASSGAYGYYGYTF
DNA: TGTGCCAGCAGTGGAGCATACGGTTACTATGGCTACACCTTC

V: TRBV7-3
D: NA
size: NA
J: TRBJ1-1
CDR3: CASSLNPSVEAFF
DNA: TGTGCCAGCAGCTTAAACCCGAGTGTTGAAGCTTTCTTT

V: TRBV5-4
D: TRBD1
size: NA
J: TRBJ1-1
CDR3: CASSLGFGTDTEAFF
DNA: TGTGCCAGCAGCTTGGGGTTTGGGACAGACACTGAAGCTTTCTTT

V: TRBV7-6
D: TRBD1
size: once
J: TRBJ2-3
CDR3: CASSLDKQGISDTQYF
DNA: TGTGCCAGCAGCTTAGATAAACAGGGGATTTCAGATACGCAGTATTTT

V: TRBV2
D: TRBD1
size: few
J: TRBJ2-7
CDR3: CASMLLGQGTHEQYF
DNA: TGTGCCAGCATGTTGTTGGGACAGGGAACCCACGAGCAGTACTTC

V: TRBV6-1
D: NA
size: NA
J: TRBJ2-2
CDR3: CASSGGDTGELFF
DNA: TGTGCCAGCTCTGGGGGAGACACCGGGGAGCTGTTTTTT

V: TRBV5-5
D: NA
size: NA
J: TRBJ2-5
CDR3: CASSLAGTPGETQYF
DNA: TGTGCCAGCAGCTTGGCCGGGACTCCAGGAGAGACCCAGTACTTC

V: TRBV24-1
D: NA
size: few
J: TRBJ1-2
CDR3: CATSPGPNYGYTF
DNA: TGTGCCACCAGCCCGGGACCTAACTATGGCTACACCTTC

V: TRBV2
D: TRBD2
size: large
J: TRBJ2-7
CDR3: CASSPRTSGVYEQYF
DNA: TGTGCCAGCAGCCCCAGGACTAGCGGTGTCTACGAGCAGTACTTC

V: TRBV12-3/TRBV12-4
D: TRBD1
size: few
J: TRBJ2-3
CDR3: CASSSARGQDTQYF
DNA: TGTGCCAGCAGTTCTGCCAGGGGGCAAGATACGCAGTATTTT

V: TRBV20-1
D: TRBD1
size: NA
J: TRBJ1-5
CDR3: CSARAGTASNQPQHF
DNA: TGCAGTGCTAGAGCCGGGACAGCGTCTAATCAGCCCCAGCATTTT

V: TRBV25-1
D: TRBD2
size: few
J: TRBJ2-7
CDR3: CASSEDSWTSATYEQYF
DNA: TGTGCCAGCAGTGAAGACAGTTGGACTAGCGCTACCTACGAGCAGTACTTC

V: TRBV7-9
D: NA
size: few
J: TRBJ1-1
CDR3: CASSLRPTEAFF
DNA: TGTGCCAGCAGCTTAAGGCCCACTGAAGCTTTCTTT

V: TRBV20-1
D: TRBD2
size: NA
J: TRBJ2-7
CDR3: CSARRGLAGGPSEQYF
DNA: TGCAGTGCTAGACGAGGACTAGCGGGAGGGCCGTCCGAGCAGTACTTC

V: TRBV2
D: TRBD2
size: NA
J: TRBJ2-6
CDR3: CASRTSGAYVLTF
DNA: TGTGCCAGCAGGACTAGCGGGGCCTACGTCCTGACTTTC

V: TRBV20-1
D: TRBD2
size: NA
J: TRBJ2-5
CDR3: CSAQSGGEETQYF
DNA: TGCAGTGCTCAAAGCGGGGGGGAAGAGACCCAGTACTTC

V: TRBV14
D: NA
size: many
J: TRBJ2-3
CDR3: CASSQDSARVSTDTQYF
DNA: TGTGCCAGCAGCCAAGACTCCGCTCGCGTTAGCACAGATACGCAGTATTTT

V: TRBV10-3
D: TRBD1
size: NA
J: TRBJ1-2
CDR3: CAISQDRGHGYTF
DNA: TGTGCCATCAGTCAGGACAGGGGTCATGGCTACACCTTC

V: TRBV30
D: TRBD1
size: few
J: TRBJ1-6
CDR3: CAWSAGTGSPLHF
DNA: TGTGCCTGGAGCGCTGGGACAGGTTCACCCCTCCACTTT

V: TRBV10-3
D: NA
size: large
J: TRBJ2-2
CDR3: CAIAEDGELFF
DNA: TGTGCCATCGCGGAAGACGGGGAGCTGTTTTTT

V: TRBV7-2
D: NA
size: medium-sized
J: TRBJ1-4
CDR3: CASSLAYGVGEKLFF
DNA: TGTGCCAGCAGCTTAGCGTATGGGGTAGGCGAAAAACTGTTTTTT

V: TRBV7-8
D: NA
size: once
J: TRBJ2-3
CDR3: CASSLTPQPDMTNTQYF
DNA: TGTGCCAGCAGCTTAACCCCCCAGCCTGACATGACTAATACGCAGTATTTT

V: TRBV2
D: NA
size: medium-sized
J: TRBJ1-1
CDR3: CASIKEVYFTEAFF
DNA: TGTGCCAGCATAAAGGAAGTCTATTTTACTGAAGCTTTCTTT

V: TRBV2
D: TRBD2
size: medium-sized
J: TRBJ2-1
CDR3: CASRTSGAYNEQFF
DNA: TGTGCCAGCAGGACTAGCGGGGCCTACAATGAGCAGTTCTTC

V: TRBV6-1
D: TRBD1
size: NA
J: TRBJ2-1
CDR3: CASRPGQDNEQFF
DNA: TGTGCCAGCAGGCCGGGACAGGACAATGAGCAGTTCTTC

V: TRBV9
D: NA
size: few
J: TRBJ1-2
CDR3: CASSVDGRGGPPGYTF
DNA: TGTGCCAGCAGCGTAGACGGGAGAGGGGGGCCCCCTGGCTACACCTTC

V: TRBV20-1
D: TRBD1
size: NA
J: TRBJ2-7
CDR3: CSAPPGQGGHEQYF
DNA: TGCAGTGCTCCCCCTGGACAGGGTGGACACGAGCAGTACTTC

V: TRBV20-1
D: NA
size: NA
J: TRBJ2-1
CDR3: CSARDKTAYNEQFF
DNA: TGCAGTGCTAGAGACAAGACAGCGTACAATGAGCAGTTCTTC

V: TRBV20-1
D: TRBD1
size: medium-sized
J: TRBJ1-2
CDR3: CSATPDRGAMGGYTF
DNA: TGCAGTGCTACTCCCGACAGGGGTGCTATGGGTGGCTACACCTTC

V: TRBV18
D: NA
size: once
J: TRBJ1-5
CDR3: CASSPPGAEGLPQHF
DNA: TGTGCCAGCTCACCACCGGGGGCAGAGGGGCTGCCCCAGCATTTT

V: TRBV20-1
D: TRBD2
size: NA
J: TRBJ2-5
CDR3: CSAPGTSVGQETQYF
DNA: TGCAGTGCTCCCGGGACTAGCGTAGGCCAAGAGACCCAGTACTTC

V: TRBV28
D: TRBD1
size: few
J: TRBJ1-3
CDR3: CASSFPGQTGNTIYF
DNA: TGTGCCAGCAGTTTTCCGGGACAGACTGGAAACACCATATATTTT